One T cell receptor (beta chain) is described in this entry. The antigen is unknown. Measured with immunoSEQ multiplex PCR; TCRdb has only the in-frame clones, and not every one. The table shows tens of thousands of clones, with roughly 80% occurring only once. Individuals having autoimmune disease history or systemic immunosuppression were not enrolled. These data come from a study of OX40 agonist ivuxolimab in advanced cancers. Across the whole study: In three patients, partial responses were observed, one with hepatocellular carcinoma and two with cutaneous melanoma.

Study findings and constraints: Expanded clones tended on average to be more numerous among CD8+ T cells than CD4+. Antigen specificity was not determined for the expanded peripheral T cells.

Sample: CD4+ or CD8+ T cells sorted from blood, taken in a trial of the OX40 agonist ivuxolimab. This clonotype was sampled from an adult with an advanced solid tumor such as melanoma, head and neck, liver or kidney cancer.

As DNA, the CDR3 is TGTGCCAGCAGCTCCCTACCCGGGACAGGGTATGGCTACACCTTC. Its protein product is CASSSLPGTGYGYTF. The chain has TRBV7-8 and TRBJ1-2; 9 bases are shared with TRBD1. This CDR3 contains 15 residues. In germline, CDR1 is SGHVS, CDR2 FQNEAQ. V was clipped by 4 bases and J by 5 bases; unmatched bases: 8.